This TCR beta chain derives from a study of T cells in Graves' hyperthyroidism and ophthalmopathy (dated by TCRdb to between 2018 and 2021). Regarding the study in general: Peripheral blood was collected at initial diagnosis, before any treatment. To identify distinguishing TCR V-J signatures, a discovery cohort of about a hundred patients was used, comprising 43 with Graves' ophthalmopathy and around 60 with stable Graves' hyperthyroidism. After blood sampling, hyperthyroidism patients were treated with methimazole at a starting dose of 30 mg daily, and ophthalmopathy patients were treated with high-dose intravenous methylprednisolone. The paper reports TCR Vbeta CDR3 sequencing of approximately 140 peripheral blood samples: approximately 41 ophthalmopathy, approximately 74 hyperthyroidism and approximately 17 progressor patients. For training and testing, the 100 patients in the discovery cohort were randomly divided in a 7:3 ratio. Prospective prediction of ophthalmopathy was tested in an independent validation cohort consisting of some 19 hyperthyroidism patients and around 16 patients who later progressed to ophthalmopathy. In addition, the study compared T-cell repertoires in thyroid tissue and in blood from a handful of Graves' hyperthyroidism patients.

The CDR3 measures 15 amino acids from cysteine to phenylalanine. Only the CDR3 part of the read is kept: 45 bases, read in frame from the first base. From the germline V gene (reference sequence), CDR1 is LGHDT and CDR2 is YNNKEL. V loses 4 bases at its end and J loses 3 bases; junction bases beyond the gene matches: 9. Hyperthyroidism patients were newly diagnosed, had a disease duration of under 2 months, and were aged 18 to 65 years. Exclusion was applied to patients with uncontrolled infections, other autoimmune diseases, pregnancy or lactation. Diagnoses were established on the basis of clinical symptoms, serum thyroxine and TRAb, thyroid ultrasound, and orbital computed tomography. Blood from progressor patients was drawn when they were first diagnosed with hyperthyroidism, before any ophthalmopathy symptoms appeared. Ficoll-Paque density gradient centrifugation was used to isolate PBMCs from 10 ml of fresh peripheral blood. Progressor patients were defined as those initially diagnosed with Graves' hyperthyroidism in whom ophthalmopathy developed during follow-up. Trizol reagent was used to extract total RNA, and RNA quality was then checked on an Agilent 2100 Bioanalyzer.

The TCR beta CDR3 regions were amplified from RNA transcripts. A first-round RT-PCR of the TCR CDR3 used the HTBI primer set with the Qiagen OneStep RT-PCR kit. The libraries were constructed in a second round of multiplex PCR and then size-selected and purified. Sequencing of the libraries was done on an Illumina HiSeq2000 using paired-end 100 bp reads. The source study handled its data this way. SOAPnuke was used to process the raw data, throwing out any read that contained adapters or uncalled bases, had a mean Phred below 15, or lacked an exact constant-primer or identifier match. COPE v1.2.5 was used to merge the high-quality paired reads, and each unique nucleotide sequence was defined as a clonotype. MiTCR v1.1 was used to align clonotypes to the IMGT TRBV, TRBD and TRBJ reference segments. The analysis included only V-J combinations with a frequency above 0.0001, which together covered over 98% of the repertoires. The TCS score was defined as F50 (clonal expansion) divided by E x V (chaos), with BLOSUM62-based TCRdist calculated between CDR3 peptides within each V-J. Welch's t-statistics and random forest reduced some 510 V-J features to fewer than 15, which were used in a naive Bayes classifier (R e1071). TCRdb redid the processing of the public reads, applying fastp at Q25 and MiXCR, and retained in-frame beta chains. When rows share a CDR3 protein, they turn into one entry using the most common DNA and genes. TCRdb, not the authors, supplied the V and J calls. For this sample there are a few hundred thousand distinct CDR3 sequences; 13% to 15% appear just once. Of the sample, 30% to 35% is held by the ten largest clones.

This clonotype was detected many times. Its cognate antigen has yet to be identified. No clone much larger than this one lies a single base away; base qualities are absent. General conclusions and limits of the study: In cross-validation, a model built on a 13 V-J signature told ophthalmopathy apart from stable hyperthyroidism with approximately 90% sensitivity and approximately 81% specificity, and in testing the same model reached 80%/75%. Most expanded thyroid clonotypes (frequency above 0.001) were also detected in blood, a finding suggesting that blood repertoires may reflect thyroid immune responses. Sample size was not statistically predetermined, and investigators were not blinded to group allocation. In validation, the model predicted progression to ophthalmopathy with around 71% sensitivity and approximately 72% specificity, a median of around 6.6 months before onset.

Sample: blood. The clonotype comes from a woman between 45 and 65 years old with Graves' hyperthyroidism that later progressed to Graves' ophthalmopathy. Here the chain combines TRBV3-1 and TRBJ2-7, with 7 bases aligning to TRBD2. The DNA sequence is given as TGTGCCAGCAGCCCAAATACCGGGGGGATCTACGAGCAGTACTTC. It translates as CASSPNTGGIYEQYF.